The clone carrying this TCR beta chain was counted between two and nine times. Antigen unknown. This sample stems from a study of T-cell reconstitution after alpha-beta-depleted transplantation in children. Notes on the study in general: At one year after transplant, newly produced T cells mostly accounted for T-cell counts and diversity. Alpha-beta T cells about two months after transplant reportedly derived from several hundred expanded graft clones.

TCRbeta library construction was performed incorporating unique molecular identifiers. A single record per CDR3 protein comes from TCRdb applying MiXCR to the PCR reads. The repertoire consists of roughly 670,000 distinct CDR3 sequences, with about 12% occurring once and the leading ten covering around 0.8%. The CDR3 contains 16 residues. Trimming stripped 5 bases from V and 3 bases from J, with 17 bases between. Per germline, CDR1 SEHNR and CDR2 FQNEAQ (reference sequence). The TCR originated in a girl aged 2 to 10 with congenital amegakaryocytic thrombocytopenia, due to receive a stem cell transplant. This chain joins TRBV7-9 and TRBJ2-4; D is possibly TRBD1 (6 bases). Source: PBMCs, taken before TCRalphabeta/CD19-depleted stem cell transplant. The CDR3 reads CASSPWGQGSKNIQYF. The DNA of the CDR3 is TGTGCCAGCAGCCCCTGGGGGCAGGGAAGCAAAAACATTCAGTACTTC.